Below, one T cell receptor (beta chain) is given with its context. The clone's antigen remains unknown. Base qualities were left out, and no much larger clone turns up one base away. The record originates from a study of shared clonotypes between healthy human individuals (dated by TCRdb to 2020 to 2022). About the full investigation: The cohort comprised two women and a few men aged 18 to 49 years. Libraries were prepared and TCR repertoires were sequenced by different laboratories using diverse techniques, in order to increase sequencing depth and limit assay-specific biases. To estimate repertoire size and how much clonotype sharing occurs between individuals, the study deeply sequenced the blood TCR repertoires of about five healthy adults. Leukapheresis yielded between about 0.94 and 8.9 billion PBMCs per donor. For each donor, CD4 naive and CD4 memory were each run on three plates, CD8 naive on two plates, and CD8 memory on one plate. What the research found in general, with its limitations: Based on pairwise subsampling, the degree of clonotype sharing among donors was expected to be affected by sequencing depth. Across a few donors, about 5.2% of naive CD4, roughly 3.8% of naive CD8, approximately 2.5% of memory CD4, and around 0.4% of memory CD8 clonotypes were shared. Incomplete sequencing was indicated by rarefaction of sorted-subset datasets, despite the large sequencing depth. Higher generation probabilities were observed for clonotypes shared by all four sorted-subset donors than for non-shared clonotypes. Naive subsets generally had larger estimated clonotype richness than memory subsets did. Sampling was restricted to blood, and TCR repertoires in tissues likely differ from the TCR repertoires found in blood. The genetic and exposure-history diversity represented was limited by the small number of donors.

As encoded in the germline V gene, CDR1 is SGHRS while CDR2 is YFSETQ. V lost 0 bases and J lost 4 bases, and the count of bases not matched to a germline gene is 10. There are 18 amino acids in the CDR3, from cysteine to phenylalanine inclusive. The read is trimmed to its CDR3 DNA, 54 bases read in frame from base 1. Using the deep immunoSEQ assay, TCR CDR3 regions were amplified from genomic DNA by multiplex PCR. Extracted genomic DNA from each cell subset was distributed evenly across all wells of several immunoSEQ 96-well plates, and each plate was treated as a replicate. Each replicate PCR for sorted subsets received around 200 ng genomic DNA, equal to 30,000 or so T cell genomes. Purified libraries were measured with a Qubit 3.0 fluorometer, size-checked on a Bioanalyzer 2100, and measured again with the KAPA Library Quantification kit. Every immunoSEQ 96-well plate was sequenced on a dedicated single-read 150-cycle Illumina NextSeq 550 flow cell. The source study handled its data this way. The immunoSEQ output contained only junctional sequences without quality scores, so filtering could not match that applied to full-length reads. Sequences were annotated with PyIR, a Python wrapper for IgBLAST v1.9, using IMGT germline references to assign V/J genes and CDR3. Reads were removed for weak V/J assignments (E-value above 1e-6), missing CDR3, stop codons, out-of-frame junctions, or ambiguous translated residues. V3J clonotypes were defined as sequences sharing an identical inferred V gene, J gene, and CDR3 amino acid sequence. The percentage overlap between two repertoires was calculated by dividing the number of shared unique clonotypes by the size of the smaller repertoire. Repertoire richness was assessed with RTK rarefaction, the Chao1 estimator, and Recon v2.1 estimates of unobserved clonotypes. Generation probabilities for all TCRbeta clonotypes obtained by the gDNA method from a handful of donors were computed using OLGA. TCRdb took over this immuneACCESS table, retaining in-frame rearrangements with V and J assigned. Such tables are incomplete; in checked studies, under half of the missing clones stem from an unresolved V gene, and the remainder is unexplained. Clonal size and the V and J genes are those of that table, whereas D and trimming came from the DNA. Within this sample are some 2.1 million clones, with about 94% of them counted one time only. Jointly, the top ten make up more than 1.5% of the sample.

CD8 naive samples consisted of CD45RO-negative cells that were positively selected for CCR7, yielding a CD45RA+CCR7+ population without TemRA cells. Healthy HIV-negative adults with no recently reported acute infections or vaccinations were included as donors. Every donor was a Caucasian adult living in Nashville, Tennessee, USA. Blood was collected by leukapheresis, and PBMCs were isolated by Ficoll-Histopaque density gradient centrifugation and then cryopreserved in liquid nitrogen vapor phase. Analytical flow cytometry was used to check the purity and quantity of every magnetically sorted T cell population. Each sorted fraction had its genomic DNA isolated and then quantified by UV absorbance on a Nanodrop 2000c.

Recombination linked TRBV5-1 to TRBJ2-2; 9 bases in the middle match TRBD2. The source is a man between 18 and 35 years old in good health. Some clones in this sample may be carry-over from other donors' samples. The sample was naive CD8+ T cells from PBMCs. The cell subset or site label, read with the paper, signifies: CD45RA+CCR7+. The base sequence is TGCGCCAGCAGCTTGGCCGTTTTGCGGGAGGGAGGCACCGGGGAGCTGTTTTTT. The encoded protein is CASSLAVLREGGTGELFF.